The 27 T cell receptor beta chains reported below all come from one sample, sequenced in a study of response to subunit inactivated influenza vaccine. Each CDR3 protein gets one entry after TCRdb re-called the RT-PCR reads with MiXCR. In the table there are over 150,000 distinct CDR3 sequences, around 9.2% of which are singletons. Sequencing was performed on non-naive T cells sorted from PBMCs, taken on the day of vaccination. Source of these receptors: a man aged 45-65 years who received an inactivated influenza vaccine.

The chain couples TRBV29-1 to TRBJ1-2; 7 bases agree with TRBD1. With V trimmed by 7 bases and J by 5 bases, 10 bases remained unmatched. Germline V CDR1 and CDR2: SQVTM, ANQGSEA. CDR3 length: 13 amino acids. The CDR3 coding sequence is TGCAGCGACGCGTCCGGGACAGCTTATGGCTACACCTTC. As protein: CSDASGTAYGYTF. Combining the CDR3 with reference TRBV29-1 and TRBJ1-2 gives the whole variable domain SAVISQKPSRDICQRGTSLTIQCQVDSQVTMMFWYRQQPGQSLTLIATANQGSEATYESGFVIDKFPISRPNLTFSTLTVSNMSPEDSSIYLCSDASGTAYGYTFGSGTRLTVV.

This clonotype was counted between two and nine times. The V gene is TRBV28, the J gene TRBJ2-7; D tentatively reads TRBD1 or TRBD2 (7 bases each). V was shortened by 2 bases and J by 1 base, with 9 bases between the two germline ends. CDR3 length equals 14 residues. CDR1 and CDR2 (germline): MDHEN, SYDVKM. CDR3 sequence reads: CASSLQGGSYEQYF. DNA for the CDR3: TGTGCCAGCAGTTTACAGGGGGGGTCCTACGAGCAGTACTTC.

V is TRBV18 and J is TRBJ1-1; TRBD1 matches at 7 bases. This CDR3 has 15 residues. The V segment lost 5 bases and the J segment 0 bases; nucleotides outside the gene matches: 6. The V gene's germline CDR1 is KGHSH and CDR2 LQKENI. In DNA, the CDR3 is TGTGCCAGCTCAATCCGGACAGGATTGAACACTGAAGCTTTCTTT. Amino acid sequence: CASSIRTGLNTEAFF.

The rearrangement joins TRBV18 to TRBJ2-7; no clear D. With 1 base removed from V and 3 bases from J, the gap between germline ends came to 10 bases. The germline V gene has CDR1 KGHSH and CDR2 LQKENI. The CDR3 is made up of 14 amino acids. CDR3 residues: CASSPRRSDYEQYF. CDR3 nucleotides: TGTGCCAGCTCACCACGTCGGTCCGACTACGAGCAGTACTTC. The full variable domain, in which reference TRBV18 and TRBJ2-7 provide the parts outside the CDR3, is NAGVMQNPRHLVRRRGQEARLRCSPMKGHSHVYWYRQLPEEGLKFMVYLQKENIIDESGMPKERFSAEFPKEGPSILRIQQVVRGDSAAYFCASSPRRSDYEQYFGPGTRLTVT.

This clonotype occurred a few times. The V gene is TRBV6-1, the J gene TRBJ1-5; no firm D call. The CDR3 is 12 residues long. The germline V and J ends were trimmed by 8 bases and 5 bases, with 10 bases remaining between them. CDR1 is MNHNS and CDR2 is SASEGT in the germline V gene. CDR3 region: CASHGDYQPQHF. In nucleotides, the CDR3 is TGTGCCAGCCACGGCGACTATCAGCCCCAGCATTTT.

This clonotype has ten or more counts. V and J are TRBV6-1 and TRBJ1-4, with D tentatively TRBD1 (6 bases). Per germline, CDR1 MNHNS and CDR2 SASEGT. The CDR3 extends over 15 amino acids. V was trimmed by 5 bases and J by 5 bases, leaving 15 bases between them. CDR3 coding DNA: TGTGCCAGCAGTCTAGGGGGGGTTACCAATGAAAAACTGTTTTTT. Its translation: CASSLGGVTNEKLFF.

This clonotype has a count of ten or more. V is TRBV7-2 and J is TRBJ2-3; D not certain. The CDR3 is 13 residues long. Germline CDR1 and CDR2: SGHTA and FQGNSA. V lost 11 bases and J lost 6, with 18 bases in between. The CDR3 here is CADSQVAADTQYF. The CDR3, as DNA: TGTGCCGATAGCCAGGTTGCCGCGGATACGCAGTATTTT.

The chain recombines TRBV15 with TRBJ2-5, with no clear D. Trimming removed 3 bases from V and 5 bases from J, with 10 bases in between. The germline V gene encodes CDR1 LNHNV and CDR2 YYDKDF (reference sequence). The CDR3 has 13 amino acids. The CDR3 here is CATSSAQRETQYF. The CDR3 bases are TGTGCCACCAGCAGCGCCCAACGGGAGACCCAGTACTTC.

The table lists this clonotype with a few counts. The gene calls are TRBV12-3 or TRBV12-4 and TRBJ1-1, with a weak D call TRBD1 (6 bases). CDR3 length equals 12 residues. V was trimmed by 2 bases and J by 10 bases, leaving 11 bases between them. The CDR3 bases are TGTGCCAGCAGTTTAATGGGGGGGCCAGCTTTCTTT. Protein: CASSLMGGPAFF.

The table lists this clonotype with a few counts. The chain has TRBV2 and TRBJ2-2; a possible D gene is TRBD1 (5 bases). V dropped 4 bases and J dropped 3 bases, with 12 bases sitting between them. The V gene's germline CDR1 is SNHLY and CDR2 FYNNEI. CDR3 length: 15 residues. As DNA, the CDR3 is TGTGCCAGCAGTGCGCAGGGTGGGGACACCGGGGAGCTGTTTTTT. Translation: CASSAQGGDTGELFF.

This clonotype was found many times. The rearrangement joins TRBV25-1 to TRBJ2-3; no clear D. The V end was cut by 3 bases, the J end by 0 bases, with 7 bases between. The CDR3 extends over 14 amino acids. Per germline, CDR1 MGHDK and CDR2 SYGVNS. The CDR3 DNA reads TGTGCCAGCAGTGACATGATTAGCACAGATACGCAGTATTTT. Translated: CASSDMISTDTQYF.

J is TRBJ1-2 and V is TRBV14; 11 bases align to TRBD1. J gave up 8 bases and V 4 bases, and 12 bases lay outside the gene matches. Germline V CDR1 and CDR2: SGHDN, FVKESK. The CDR3 covers 16 residues. Here the CDR3 reads CASSRWTGGSGRGYTF. DNA of the CDR3: TGTGCCAGCAGCCGTTGGACAGGGGGCTCGGGACGGGGCTACACCTTC.

This clonotype occurred many times. J is TRBJ2-5 and V is TRBV12-3 or TRBV12-4, with 11 bases identical to TRBD2. V dropped 6 bases and J dropped 5; count of bases not matched to a gene: 8. The CDR3 totals 15 residues. The CDR3, as DNA: TGTGCCAGCAGACACCTAGCGGGAGGTCGGGAGACCCAGTACTTC. Its translation: CASRHLAGGRETQYF.

This clonotype has a count of ten or more. This chain connects TRBV28 to TRBJ2-5; D may be TRBD1 (6 bases). V dropped 5 bases and J dropped 6 bases, with 19 bases sitting between them. Germline CDR1 is MDHEN and CDR2 is SYDVKM. This CDR3 is built from 15 residues. The CDR3 DNA reads as TGTGCCAGCAGTGTCCTCCCGGACAGCGGAAAGACCCAGTACTTC. As protein: CASSVLPDSGKTQYF.

This clonotype occurred many times. This sequence joins TRBV5-6 and TRBJ2-7; D call uncertain. V was shortened by 0 bases and J by 5 bases, with 3 bases between the two germline ends. The CDR3 is made up of 11 amino acids. CDR1 is SGHDT, CDR2 YYEEEE, per germline. DNA of the CDR3: TGTGCCAGCAGCTTGGCCAACGAGCAGTACTTC. Protein product: CASSLANEQYF.

This chain links TRBV27 with TRBJ1-2; D gene uncertain. Trimming took 4 bases from V and 5 from J, leaving 11 bases between them. This CDR3 has 13 residues. Germline-derived CDR1 and CDR2 are MNHEY and SMNVEV (reference sequence). The DNA for the CDR3 is TGTGCCAGCAGTTCTAACACAGAATATGGCTACACCTTC. Encoded protein: CASSSNTEYGYTF.

In regard to this clonotype: A much larger clone lies a single base off, so this may be a read error. The chain couples TRBV5-1 to TRBJ2-2, with 11 bases matching TRBD2. This CDR3 spans 16 amino acids. Germline V CDR1 and CDR2: SGHRS, YFSETQ. V gave up 3 bases and J gave up 10 bases; unmatched junction bases: 11. CDR3 nucleotides: TGCGCCAGCAGCTCGGGACGGACTAGCGGGTCCGTGGAGCTGTTTTTT. Amino acids: CASSSGRTSGSVELFF. The full variable domain, its missing parts supplied by reference TRBV5-1 and TRBJ2-2, is KAGVTQTPRYLIKTRGQQVTLSCSPISGHRSVSWYQQTPGQGLQFLFEYFSETQRNKGNFPGRFSGRQFSNSRSEMNVSTLELGDSALYLCASSSGRTSGSVELFFGEGSRLTVL.

This clonotype appeared many times. This chain connects TRBV21-1 to TRBJ1-2. TRBV21-1 is reported as a pseudogene. This CDR3 is built from 15 residues. CDR3 DNA sequence: TGTGCCAGCAGCAATTCGGAGGGACGTAACTATGGCTACACCTTC. Translated: CASSNSEGRNYGYTF.

The DNA for the CDR3 is TGTGCCAGCAGCTTACTCCTCAGCTCTGGGGCCAACGTCCTGACTTTC. Translated: CASSLLLSSGANVLTF. The chain links TRBV7-8 to TRBJ2-6; D remains unclear. Between the trimmed V and J ends, which lost 2 bases and 0 bases, there was a span of 8 bases. CDR1 SGHVS and CDR2 FQNEAQ come from the germline V gene. The CDR3 sequence is 16 residues long.

This clonotype was seen more than once but under ten times. The chain employs TRBV2 and TRBJ1-5, with D hard to call. The CDR3 consists of 15 residues. V lost 6 bases to trimming and J lost 7 bases, with 19 bases between them. Germline lookup yields CDR1 SNHLY and CDR2 FYNNEI. CDR3 sequence reads: CASRTGLEGNQPQHF. The CDR3 DNA sequence: TGTGCCAGCAGGACTGGACTCGAAGGGAACCAGCCCCAGCATTTT.

V and J are TRBV20-1 and TRBJ2-3, with 8 bases that match TRBD1. CDR1 is DFQATT and CDR2 is SNEGSKA in the germline V gene (reference sequence). The CDR3 spans 15 residues. Trimming cost V 5 bases and J 2 bases; bases outside gene matches: 9. In nucleotides, the CDR3 is TGCAGTGCTTCCATCGGGACAGGACACACAGATACGCAGTATTTT. This translates into CSASIGTGHTDTQYF.

The gene calls are TRBV6-2 or TRBV6-3 and TRBJ2-5; D may be TRBD1 (6 bases). This CDR3 spans 14 amino acids. The germline V and J ends were trimmed by 11 bases and 2 bases, with 18 bases remaining between them. Germline CDR1 is MNHEY and CDR2 is SVGEGT. The CDR3 nucleotides are TGTGCCTCCGGCACCCGGGACAAACAAGAGACCCAGTACTTC. Its translation is CASGTRDKQETQYF.

This clonotype was seen ten or more times. This chain links TRBV7-3 with TRBJ2-1, with D tentatively TRBD1 (6 bases). The CDR3 has 16 amino acids. Trimming took 2 bases from V and 2 from J, leaving 13 bases between them. Germline loops: CDR1 SGHTA, CDR2 FQGTGA. CDR3 sequence reads: CASSLSAGTTYNEQFF. CDR3 sequence (DNA): TGTGCCAGCAGCTTATCTGCAGGGACAACCTACAATGAGCAGTTCTTC. The complete variable domain, with remaining parts taken from reference TRBV7-3 and TRBJ2-1, reads GAGVSQTPSNKVTEKGKYVELRCDPISGHTALYWYRQSLGQGPEFLIYFQGTGAADDSGLPNDRFFAVRPEGSVSTLKIQRTERGDSAVYLCASSLSAGTTYNEQFFGPGTRLTVL.

This clonotype was counted at least ten times. The chain employs TRBV24-1 and TRBJ2-1, with 8 bases identical to TRBD1. V shed 7 bases, J shed 5 bases, and the junction held 12 bases outside the gene matches. The CDR3 loop spans 16 amino acids. Germline V gene data show CDR1 as KGHDR and CDR2 as SFDVKD. CDR3 bases: TGTGCCACCAGCTCAATCCGGGACAGGTCCGACAATGAGCAGTTCTTC. Protein: CATSSIRDRSDNEQFF.

In its sample, this clonotype was seen a few times. The rearrangement uses TRBV6-1 and TRBJ2-1; no reliable D call. Germline V gene data show CDR1 as MNHNS and CDR2 as SASEGT. V was cut by 7 bases and J by 5 bases, with 6 bases left in between. The CDR3 length is 11 residues. The DNA of the CDR3 is TGTGCCAGCAACAATAACAATGAGCAGTTCTTC. It encodes CASNNNNEQFF.

This sequence joins TRBV6-2 or TRBV6-3 and TRBJ2-3; D might be TRBD1 (6 bases). The CDR3 contains 14 residues. CDR1 MNHEY and CDR2 SVGEGT come from the germline V gene. The V end lost 6 bases, the J end lost 5 bases, and 15 bases lay between the germline ends. CDR3 residues: CASSPGRGQDTQYF. CDR3 DNA sequence: TGTGCCAGCAGCCCCGGCAGGGGACAAGATACGCAGTATTTT.

This clonotype was picked up many times. The V and J genes are TRBV4-3 and TRBJ2-7, with TRBD2 matching over 7 bases. CDR1 LGHNA and CDR2 YSLEER come from the germline V gene. This CDR3 is 16 amino acids long. V gave up 3 bases and J gave up 7 bases; unmatched junction bases: 15. This CDR3 is CASSQNRDGGLGEQYF. CDR3 DNA sequence: TGCGCCAGCAGCCAGAACCGGGACGGCGGACTAGGAGAGCAGTACTTC.